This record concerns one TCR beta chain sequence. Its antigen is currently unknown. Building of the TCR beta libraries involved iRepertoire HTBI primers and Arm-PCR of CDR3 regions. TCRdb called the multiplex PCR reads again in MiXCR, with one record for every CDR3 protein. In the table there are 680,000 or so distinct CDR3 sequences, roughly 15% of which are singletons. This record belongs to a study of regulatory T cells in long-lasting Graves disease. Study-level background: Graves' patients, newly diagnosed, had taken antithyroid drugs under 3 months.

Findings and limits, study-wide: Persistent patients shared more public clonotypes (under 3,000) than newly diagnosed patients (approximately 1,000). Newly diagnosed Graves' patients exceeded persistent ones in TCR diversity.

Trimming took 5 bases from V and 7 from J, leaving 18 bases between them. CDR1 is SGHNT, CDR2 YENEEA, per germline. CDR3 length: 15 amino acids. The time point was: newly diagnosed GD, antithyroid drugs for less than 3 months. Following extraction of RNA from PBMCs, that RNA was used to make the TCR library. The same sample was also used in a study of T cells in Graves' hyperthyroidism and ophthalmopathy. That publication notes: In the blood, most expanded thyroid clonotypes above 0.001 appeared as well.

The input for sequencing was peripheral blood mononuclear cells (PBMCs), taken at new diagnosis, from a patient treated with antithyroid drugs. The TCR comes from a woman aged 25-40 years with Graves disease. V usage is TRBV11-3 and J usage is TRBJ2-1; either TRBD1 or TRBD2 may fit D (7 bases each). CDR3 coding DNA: TGTGCCAGCAGCACCCGGGGAGGGGGCAGGAATGAGCAGTTCTTC. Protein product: CASSTRGGGRNEQFF.